This T cell receptor beta chain was captured in a study of CD8 T cells in Susac syndrome. Study context: The Susac syndrome patients were therapy-naive, on corticosteroids, or on intravenous immunoglobulin alone at blood draw.

The CDR3 covers 12 residues. After removal of 4 bases from V and 6 bases from J, the junction contained 1 base not matched to a gene. Germline assignment: CDR1 LNHDA and CDR2 SQIVND (reference sequence). Findings and caveats of the study: Repertoires of Susac syndrome CD4+ T cells lacked clonal expansion.

Reverse transcription of roughly 0.5 to 1 ug RNA was performed with random hexamers. The immunoSEQ assay covered 54 Vbeta and 13 Jbeta segments for CDR3. TCRdb re-called the immunoSEQ multiplex PCR reads through MiXCR, storing one row per CDR3 protein. Of 55,000 to 80,000 distinct CDR3 sequences in the sample, 85% to 95% are singletons; the top ten hold more than 0.13%. A note on this clonotype: Its antigen remains unknown.

The TCR was taken from a human donor with Susac syndrome. Sequenced material: CD4+ T cells from PBMCs. The J gene is TRBJ2-5, the V gene TRBV19; 8 nucleotides agree with TRBD2. The CDR3 DNA is TGTGCCAGTAGTAGCGGGGGGAAGACCCAGTACTTC. Translating it yields CASSSGGKTQYF.